The rows below give T cell receptor beta chains drawn from one sample of a study of quantifying T cell responses using KT2 cells. TCRdb used MiXCR to reprocess the UMI-ligation and nested PCR reads, holding one entry per CDR3 protein. The sample carries approximately 46,000 distinct CDR3 sequences, roughly 10% recorded once. The sequenced material came from PBMCs spiked with cells of the T cell clone KT2. These receptors were collected from a human donor. Each CDR3 is given with its conserved first and last residue. Each record gives: V gene, J gene, clone size, D gene, CDR3 protein, CDR3 DNA. The D gene is left open where the match is weak. Rows give clone size only sometimes, using once, few, many, or a class for an expanded clone.

TRBV20-1	TRBJ1-5	few	.	CSAGHTPLSNQPQHF	TGCAGTGCCGGACACACACCCTTAAGCAATCAGCCCCAGCATTTT
TRBV7-2	TRBJ1-6	few	.	CASSSLLLNSPLHF	TGTGCCAGCAGCTCTCTCTTGTTGAATTCACCCCTCCACTTT
TRBV2	TRBJ2-1	.	.	CASSEYSSSYNEQFF	TGTGCCAGCAGTGAGTACTCGAGCTCCTACAATGAGCAGTTCTTC
TRBV15	TRBJ2-3	many	.	CATSRVDFAGRLRGDTQYF	TGTGCCACCAGCAGAGTTGACTTCGCTGGGCGTCTCCGAGGAGATACGCAGTATTTT
TRBV25-1	TRBJ2-3	.	.	CASALDHTDTQYF	TGTGCCAGCGCCTTGGACCACACAGATACGCAGTATTTT
TRBV4-2	TRBJ2-3	few	.	CASSQERGMDTQYF	TGTGCCAGCAGCCAAGAACGGGGCATGGATACGCAGTATTTT
TRBV5-1	TRBJ2-7	.	.	CASSFSNRDYEQYF	TGCGCCAGCAGTTTTTCCAACAGGGACTACGAGCAGTACTTC
TRBV27	TRBJ1-6	.	.	CASSLVGQSLSPLHF	TGTGCCAGCAGTTTGGTAGGCCAGTCCCTTTCCCCCCTCCACTTT
TRBV7-8	TRBJ2-3	.	.	CASSFRRSQGADTQYF	TGTGCCAGCAGCTTTCGGAGAAGTCAGGGAGCAGATACGCAGTATTTT
TRBV29-1	TRBJ1-1	few	.	CSVLMGQIQAFF	TGCAGCGTTCTGATGGGGCAGATTCAAGCTTTCTTT
TRBV12-3/TRBV12-4	TRBJ1-1	many	TRBD1	CASRKDRVATEAFF	TGTGCCAGCAGAAAGGACAGGGTGGCCACTGAAGCTTTCTTT
TRBV2	TRBJ2-2	many	TRBD2	CASSLAEITGELFF	TGTGCCAGCTCACTAGCGGAGATCACCGGGGAGCTGTTTTTT
TRBV4-3	TRBJ2-3	many	TRBD2	CASSGGRDADTQYF	TGCGCCAGCAGCGGCGGGAGAGACGCAGATACGCAGTATTTT
TRBV19	TRBJ2-1	few	.	CASSIVQGVGYNEQFF	TGTGCCAGTAGTATCGTTCAAGGGGTCGGGTACAATGAGCAGTTCTTC
TRBV20-1	TRBJ1-4	many	.	CSARWGGAEKLFF	TGCAGTGCTAGATGGGGGGGGGCTGAAAAACTGTTTTTT
TRBV19	TRBJ2-1	.	.	CASSQKPSWESNNEQFF	TGTGCCAGTAGTCAGAAGCCCTCCTGGGAGAGCAACAATGAGCAGTTCTTC
TRBV2	TRBJ1-5	few	.	CASSNEGGQPQHF	TGTGCCAGCAGTAATGAGGGGGGTCAGCCCCAGCATTTT
TRBV6-2/TRBV6-3	TRBJ1-1	few	.	CATTAFPRDTEAFF	TGTGCCACCACGGCATTCCCCCGGGACACTGAAGCTTTCTTT
TRBV6-5	TRBJ2-2	many	TRBD2	CASSLSLSGVSTGELFF	TGTGCCAGCAGTTTGTCGCTTAGCGGGGTCAGCACCGGGGAGCTGTTTTTT
TRBV6-5	TRBJ1-2	.	.	CASSPRPIIYYGYTF	TGTGCCAGCAGTCCCCGCCCGATAATTTACTATGGCTACACCTTC
TRBV12-3/TRBV12-4	TRBJ1-5	many	.	CASSLRLPHQPQHF	TGTGCCAGCAGTTTACGGCTACCTCATCAGCCCCAGCATTTT
TRBV10-3	TRBJ2-3	.	.	CAISESTATDTQYF	TGTGCCATCAGTGAGTCGACAGCCACAGATACGCAGTATTTT
TRBV2	TRBJ2-1	.	TRBD1	CAWTGGSEQFF	TGTGCCTGGACAGGGGGCTCTGAGCAGTTCTTC
TRBV6-5	TRBJ1-5	many	.	CASSPRSNQPQHF	TGTGCCAGCAGTCCCAGGAGCAATCAGCCCCAGCATTTT
TRBV6-4	TRBJ2-2	many	.	CASSDSNSVTGELFF	TGTGCCAGCAGTGACTCGAACTCCGTGACCGGGGAGCTGTTTTTT
TRBV11-2	TRBJ1-4	.	.	CASRRADEKLFF	TGTGCCAGCAGAAGGGCGGATGAAAAACTGTTTTTT
TRBV12-3/TRBV12-4	TRBJ1-2	.	.	CASSLARRGNGYTF	TGTGCCAGCAGTTTAGCGCGTCGAGGGAATGGCTACACCTTC
TRBV6-5	TRBJ1-1	few	.	CASSSLGGGGTEAFF	TGTGCCAGCAGTTCGCTGGGGGGTGGGGGCACTGAAGCTTTCTTT
TRBV7-9	TRBJ1-6	few	.	CASSLGRGNNSPLHF	TGTGCCAGCAGCTTGGGCAGGGGCAACAATTCACCCCTCCACTTT
TRBV7-6	TRBJ2-7	many	TRBD2	CASSLSASGAFENEQYF	TGTGCCAGCAGCTTATCAGCTAGCGGGGCCTTTGAGAACGAGCAGTACTTC
TRBV12-3/TRBV12-4	TRBJ2-3	few	.	CASSPRPGLRTDTQYF	TGTGCCAGCAGTCCTCGGCCGGGACTTCGCACAGATACGCAGTATTTT
TRBV6-6	TRBJ1-1	many	.	CASSSDSLNTEAFF	TGTGCCAGCAGTTCGGACAGCCTGAACACTGAAGCTTTCTTT
TRBV20-1	TRBJ2-7	.	TRBD2	CSAQLAGASYEQYF	TGCAGTGCCCAACTAGCGGGAGCATCCTACGAGCAGTACTTC
TRBV20-1	TRBJ1-6	many	.	CSARPGPGDSPLHF	TGCAGTGCTAGGCCCGGCCCAGGGGATTCACCCCTCCACTTT
TRBV3-1	TRBJ2-3	many	.	CASSQIPGAHTDTQYF	TGTGCCAGCAGCCAAATTCCCGGGGCGCACACAGATACGCAGTATTTT
TRBV7-2	TRBJ2-7	many	.	CASSPSVASVEQYF	TGTGCCAGCAGCCCGTCGGTAGCTAGCGTCGAGCAGTACTTC
TRBV20-1	TRBJ1-1	many	.	CSALRGARDSEAFF	TGCAGTGCCCTCCGGGGGGCGAGGGATAGTGAAGCTTTCTTT
TRBV6-5	TRBJ2-7	.	TRBD2	CASTSGLAGEQYF	TGTGCCAGCACCTCCGGGCTAGCGGGCGAGCAGTACTTC
TRBV20-1	TRBJ2-1	many	.	CSAMGLVRDNEQFF	TGCAGTGCTATGGGACTCGTTAGAGACAATGAGCAGTTCTTC
TRBV29-1	TRBJ1-1	.	TRBD1	CSGKDRLNTEAFF	TGCAGCGGGAAGGACAGGCTGAACACTGAAGCTTTCTTT
TRBV12-3/TRBV12-4	TRBJ1-1	.	TRBD1	CASKQGYRDSEAFF	TGTGCCAGCAAACAAGGGTACCGGGACAGTGAAGCTTTCTTT
TRBV4-1	TRBJ2-1	.	TRBD1	CASSQAGQTYNEQFF	TGCGCCAGCAGCCAAGCGGGACAGACTTACAATGAGCAGTTCTTC
TRBV27	TRBJ2-7	few	TRBD2	CASSRDYTYEQYF	TGTGCCAGCAGCCGGGACTACACCTACGAGCAGTACTTC
TRBV20-1	TRBJ2-3	many	.	CSATPISGSSTDTQYF	TGCAGTGCTACTCCCATTTCCGGCTCTAGCACAGATACGCAGTATTTT
TRBV24-1	TRBJ2-5	many	TRBD1	CATSTTGGAFGETQYF	TGTGCCACCAGTACGACAGGGGGCGCCTTCGGAGAGACCCAGTACTTC